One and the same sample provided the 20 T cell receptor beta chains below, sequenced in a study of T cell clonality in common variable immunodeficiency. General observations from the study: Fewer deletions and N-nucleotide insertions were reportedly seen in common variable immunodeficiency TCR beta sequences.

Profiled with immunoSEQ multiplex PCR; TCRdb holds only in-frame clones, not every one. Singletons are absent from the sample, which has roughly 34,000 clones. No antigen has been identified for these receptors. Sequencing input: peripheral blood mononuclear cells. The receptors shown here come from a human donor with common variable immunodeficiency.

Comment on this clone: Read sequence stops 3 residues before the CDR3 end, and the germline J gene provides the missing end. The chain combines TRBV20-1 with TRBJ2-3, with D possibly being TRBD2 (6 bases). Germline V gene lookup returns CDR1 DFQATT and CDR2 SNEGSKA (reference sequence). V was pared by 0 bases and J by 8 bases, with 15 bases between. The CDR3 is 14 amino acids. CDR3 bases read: TGCAGTGCTAGAGACAGCGGGCCCATTCGTACG. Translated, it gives CSARDSGPIRT. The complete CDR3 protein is CSARDSGPIRTQYF.

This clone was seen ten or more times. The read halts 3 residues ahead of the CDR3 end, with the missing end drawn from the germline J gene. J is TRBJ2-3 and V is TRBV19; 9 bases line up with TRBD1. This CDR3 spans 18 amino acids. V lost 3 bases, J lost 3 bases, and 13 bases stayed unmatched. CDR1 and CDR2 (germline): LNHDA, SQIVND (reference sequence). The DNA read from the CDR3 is TGTGCCAGTAGTATCTTTCAGGGGGACAGGGTGGAGACAGATACG. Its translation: CASSIFQGDRVETDT. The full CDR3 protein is CASSIFQGDRVETDTQYF.

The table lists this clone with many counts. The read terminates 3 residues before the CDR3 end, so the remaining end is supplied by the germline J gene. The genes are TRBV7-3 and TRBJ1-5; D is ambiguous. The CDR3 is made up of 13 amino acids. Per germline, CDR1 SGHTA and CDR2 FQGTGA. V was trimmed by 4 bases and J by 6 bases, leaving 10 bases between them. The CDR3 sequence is CASSSNTGQPQHF. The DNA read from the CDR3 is TGTGCCAGCAGCTCGAATACGGGTCAGCCC.

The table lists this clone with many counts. The CDR3 DNA, read in part, is TGCGCCAGCAGCTTGGATCCCGGGACACAAGAAAAA. It yields the protein CASSLDPGTQEK. The CDR3 in its entirety is CASSLDPGTQEKLFF. The chain employs TRBV5-1 and TRBJ1-4; D is possibly TRBD1 (6 bases). The CDR3 end is not reached by the read, which stops 3 residues before it; the germline J gene fills it in. This CDR3 spans 15 amino acids. The germline V gene has CDR1 SGHRS and CDR2 YFSETQ. V was shortened by 0 bases and J by 8 bases, with 14 bases between the two germline ends.

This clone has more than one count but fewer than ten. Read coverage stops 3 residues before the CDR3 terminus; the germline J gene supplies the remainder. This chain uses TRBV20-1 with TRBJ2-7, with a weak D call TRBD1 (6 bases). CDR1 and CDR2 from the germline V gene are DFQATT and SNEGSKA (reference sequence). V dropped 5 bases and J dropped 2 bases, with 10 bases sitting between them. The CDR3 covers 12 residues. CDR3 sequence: CSAVDRPYEQYF. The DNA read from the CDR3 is TGCAGTGCTGTTGACAGGCCCTACGAG.

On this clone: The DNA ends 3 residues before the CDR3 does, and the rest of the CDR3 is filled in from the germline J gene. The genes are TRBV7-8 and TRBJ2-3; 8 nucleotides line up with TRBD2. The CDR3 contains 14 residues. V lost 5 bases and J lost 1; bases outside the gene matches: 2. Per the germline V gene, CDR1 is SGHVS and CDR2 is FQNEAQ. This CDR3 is CASSQTSGTDTQYF. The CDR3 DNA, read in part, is TGTGCCAGCAGCCAGACTAGCGGCACAGATACG.

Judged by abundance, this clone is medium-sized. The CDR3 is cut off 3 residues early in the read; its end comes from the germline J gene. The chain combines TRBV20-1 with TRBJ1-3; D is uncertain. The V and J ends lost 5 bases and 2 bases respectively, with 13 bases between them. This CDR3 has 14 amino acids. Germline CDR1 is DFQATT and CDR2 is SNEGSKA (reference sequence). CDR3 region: CSAVRTEAGNTIYF. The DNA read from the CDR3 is TGCAGTGCTGTTCGGACTGAGGCTGGAAACACC.

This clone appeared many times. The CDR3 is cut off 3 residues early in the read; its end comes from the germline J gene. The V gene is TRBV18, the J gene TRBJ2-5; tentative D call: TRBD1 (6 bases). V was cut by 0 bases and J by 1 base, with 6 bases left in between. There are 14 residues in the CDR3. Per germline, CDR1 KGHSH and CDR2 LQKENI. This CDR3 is CASSPPTGQETQYF. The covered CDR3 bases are TGTGCCAGCTCACCACCGACAGGCCAAGAGACC.

The covered CDR3 bases are TGTGCCAGCAGCTTAGGGGACAGGGCCGGAGATGAG. Translation: CASSLGDRAGDE. The whole CDR3 sequence reads CASSLGDRAGDEQFF. The chain links TRBV7-3 to TRBJ2-1; 9 bases map to TRBD1. The CDR3 extends 3 residues past the end of the read, so its final part is completed from the germline J gene. The CDR3 has 15 residues. The junction had 7 bases not matched to a gene; V was cut back by 2 bases and J by 8 bases. Germline-derived CDR1 and CDR2 are SGHTA and FQGTGA.

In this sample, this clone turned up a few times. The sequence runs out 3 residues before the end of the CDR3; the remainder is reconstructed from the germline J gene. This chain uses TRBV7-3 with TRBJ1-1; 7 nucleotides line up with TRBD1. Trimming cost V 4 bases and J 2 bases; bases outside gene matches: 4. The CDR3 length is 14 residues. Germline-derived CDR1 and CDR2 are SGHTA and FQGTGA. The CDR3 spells CASSSRGFNTEAFF. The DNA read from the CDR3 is TGTGCCAGCAGCTCCAGGGGGTTTAACACTGAA.

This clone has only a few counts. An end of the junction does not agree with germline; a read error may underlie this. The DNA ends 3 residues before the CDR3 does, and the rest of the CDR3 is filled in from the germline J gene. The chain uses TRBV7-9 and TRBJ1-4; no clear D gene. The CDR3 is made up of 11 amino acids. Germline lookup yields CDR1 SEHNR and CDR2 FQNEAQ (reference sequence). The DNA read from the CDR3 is TGTTCCAGCAGCTACAGCGAAAAA. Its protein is CSSSYSEK. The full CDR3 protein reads CSSSYSEKLFF.

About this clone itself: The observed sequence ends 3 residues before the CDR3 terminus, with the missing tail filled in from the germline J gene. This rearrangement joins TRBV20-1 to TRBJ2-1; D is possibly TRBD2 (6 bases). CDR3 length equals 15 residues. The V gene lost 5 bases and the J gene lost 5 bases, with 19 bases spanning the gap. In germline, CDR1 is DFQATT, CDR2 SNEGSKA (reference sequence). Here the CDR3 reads CSAPRRAGLNNEQFF. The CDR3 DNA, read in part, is TGCAGTGCTCCCCGCCGAGCGGGCTTGAACAATGAG.

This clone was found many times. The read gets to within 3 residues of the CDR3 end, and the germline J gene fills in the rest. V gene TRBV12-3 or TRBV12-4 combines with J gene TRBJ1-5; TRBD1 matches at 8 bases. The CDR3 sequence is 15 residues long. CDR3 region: CASSRDRRQTHPQHF. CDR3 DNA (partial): TGTGCCAGCAGCAGGGACAGGCGACAAACCCATCCC.

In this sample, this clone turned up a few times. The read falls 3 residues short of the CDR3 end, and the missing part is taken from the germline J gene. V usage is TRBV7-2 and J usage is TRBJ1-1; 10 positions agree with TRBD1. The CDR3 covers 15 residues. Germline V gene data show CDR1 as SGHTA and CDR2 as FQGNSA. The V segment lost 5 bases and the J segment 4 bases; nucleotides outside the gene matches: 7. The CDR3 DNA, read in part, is TGTGCCAGCAGCCCTGGACAGGGGGAATCCACTGAA. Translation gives CASSPGQGESTE. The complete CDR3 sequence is CASSPGQGESTEAFF.

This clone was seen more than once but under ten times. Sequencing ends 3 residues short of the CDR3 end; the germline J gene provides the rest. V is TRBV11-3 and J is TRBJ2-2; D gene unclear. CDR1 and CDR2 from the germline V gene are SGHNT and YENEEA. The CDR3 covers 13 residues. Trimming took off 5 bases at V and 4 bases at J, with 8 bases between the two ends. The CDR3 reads CASSPSITGELFF. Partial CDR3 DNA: TGTGCCAGCAGCCCAAGCATCACCGGGGAG.

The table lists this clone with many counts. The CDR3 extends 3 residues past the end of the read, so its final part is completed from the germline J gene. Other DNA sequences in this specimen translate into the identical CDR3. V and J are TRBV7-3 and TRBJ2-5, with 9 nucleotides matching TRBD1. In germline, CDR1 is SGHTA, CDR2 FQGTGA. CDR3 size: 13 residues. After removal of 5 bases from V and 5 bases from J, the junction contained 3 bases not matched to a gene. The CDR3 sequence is CASSPGTGETQYF. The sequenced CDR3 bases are TGTGCCAGCAGCCCAGGGACAGGGGAGACC.

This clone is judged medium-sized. CDR3 DNA (partial): TGCAGTGCTAGCCCGACAGGGTCCGGAAACACC. Its protein is CSASPTGSGNT. The whole CDR3 is CSASPTGSGNTIYF. The chain links TRBV20-1 to TRBJ1-3; 7 bases are shared with TRBD1. The CDR3 end is not reached by the read, which stops 3 residues before it; the germline J gene fills it in. The V segment lost 3 bases and the J segment 4 bases; nucleotides outside the gene matches: 6. The CDR3 sequence is 14 residues long. CDR1 and CDR2 from the germline V gene are DFQATT and SNEGSKA (reference sequence).

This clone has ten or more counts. The DNA read from the CDR3 is TGTGCCAGCAGCTTGGCCTCGACTGAAACAGATACG. It encodes CASSLASTETDT. The entire CDR3 reads CASSLASTETDTQYF. The chain employs TRBV5-4 and TRBJ2-3, with D uncertain. The CDR3 end lies 3 residues beyond the end of the read and is filled in from the germline J gene. Trimming took 0 bases from V and 3 from J, leaving 11 bases between them. Germline lookup yields CDR1 SGHNT and CDR2 YYREEE (reference sequence). CDR3 length: 15 amino acids.

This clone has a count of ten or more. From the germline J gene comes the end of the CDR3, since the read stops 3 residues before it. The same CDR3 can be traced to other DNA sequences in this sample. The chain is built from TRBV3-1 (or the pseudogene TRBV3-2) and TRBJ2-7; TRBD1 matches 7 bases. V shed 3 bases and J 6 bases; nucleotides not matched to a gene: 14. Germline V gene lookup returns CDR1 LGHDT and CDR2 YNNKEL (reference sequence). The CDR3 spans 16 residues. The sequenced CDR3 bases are TGTGCCAGCAGCCACCGCCCCACAGGGGCGTCGGGCGAG. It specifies CASSHRPTGASGE. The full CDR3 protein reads CASSHRPTGASGEQYF.

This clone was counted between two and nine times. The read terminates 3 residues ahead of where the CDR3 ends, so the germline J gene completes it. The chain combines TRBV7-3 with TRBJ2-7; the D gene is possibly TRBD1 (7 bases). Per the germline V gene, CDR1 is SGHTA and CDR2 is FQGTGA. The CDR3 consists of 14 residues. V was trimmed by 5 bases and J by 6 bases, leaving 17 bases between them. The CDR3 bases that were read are TGTGCCAGCAGCCAAGGAGGGGCAGGGGGCGAG. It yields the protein CASSQGGAGGE. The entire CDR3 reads CASSQGGAGGEQYF.